This entry lists 8 T cell receptor beta chains sequenced from one sample in a study of T cell repertoires in cytomegalovirus infection. These receptors lack a known antigen. TCRdb re-analysed the reads in MiXCR, keeping a single row per CDR3 protein. Here the sample spans approximately 910,000 distinct CDR3 sequences, roughly 30% being singletons. The sample here was cultured CD8+ T cells from PBMCs, taken from culture after CMV antigen stimulation. The receptor set was obtained from a human donor in good health (CMV status not recorded). Some clones in this sample may be carry-over from other donors' samples.

This clonotype was detected only a few times. The rearrangement links TRBV19 to TRBJ1-6; possibly TRBD1 for D (5 bases). The V gene lost 6 bases and the J gene lost 7 bases, with 16 bases spanning the gap. The CDR3 totals 15 residues. Germline CDR1 and CDR2: LNHDA and SQIVND (reference sequence). The CDR3 loop reads CASSFYGDGNSPLHF. For the CDR3, the DNA is TGTGCCAGTAGCTTCTACGGGGACGGCAATTCACCCCTCCACTTT.

Here the CDR3 reads CASSLVARQGSSYNSPLHF. CDR3 DNA sequence: TGTGCCAGCAGTTTAGTTGCTAGACAGGGGAGCTCCTATAATTCACCCCTCCACTTT. The chain employs TRBV12-3 or TRBV12-4 and TRBJ1-6; 8 bases are shared with TRBD1. With V trimmed by 1 base and J by 0 bases, 8 bases remained unmatched. The CDR3 has 19 amino acids.

This sequence joins TRBV27 and TRBJ2-3; the match to TRBD2 covers 7 bases. The germline CDR1 and CDR2 sequences are MNHEY and SMNVEV (reference sequence). V gave up 7 bases and J gave up 0 bases; unmatched junction bases: 25. The CDR3 sequence is 21 residues long. For the CDR3, the DNA is TGTGCCAGCATAAAGACTAGCCAACTGAGGAGCGGGGCGTCTAGCACAGATACGCAGTATTTT. This translates into CASIKTSQLRSGASSTDTQYF.

The sample holds one count of this clonotype. The chain has TRBV20-1 and TRBJ1-2; no clear D gene. With 3 bases removed from V and 1 base from J, the gap between germline ends came to 12 bases. The CDR3 length is 14 residues. Germline CDR1 is DFQATT and CDR2 is SNEGSKA (reference sequence). For the CDR3, the DNA is TGCAGTGCTAGGGGGAGGGCCATTAACTATGGCTACACCTTC. It specifies CSARGRAINYGYTF.

At least ten counts were recorded for this clonotype. CDR3 loop: CASSSAGNQPQHF. The CDR3 region has the DNA TGTGCCAGCAGTTCGGCAGGCAATCAGCCCCAGCATTTT. The rearrangement joins TRBV25-1 to TRBJ1-5, with D uncertain. CDR1 and CDR2 (germline): MGHDK, SYGVNS. The CDR3 is 13 residues long. Trimming stripped 5 bases from V and 2 bases from J, with 7 bases between.

There are many counts of this clonotype. The chain is built from TRBV12-3 or TRBV12-4 and TRBJ1-3; D is undetermined. The CDR3 sequence is 15 residues long. The V end lost 7 bases, the J end lost 0 bases, and 13 bases lay between the germline ends. The CDR3 loop is CASTHTRDSGNTIYF. The CDR3 DNA sequence: TGTGCCAGCACCCACACGAGAGACTCTGGAAACACCATATATTTT.

This clonotype has a count of ten or more. The chain employs TRBV7-6 and TRBJ2-7, with TRBD1 as a possible D gene (5 bases). The CDR3 runs 13 residues. Trimming shortened V by 1 base and J by 3 bases, and 7 bases separated the two germline ends. Germline V gene lookup returns CDR1 SGHVS and CDR2 FNYEAQ. CDR3 sequence (DNA): TGTGCCAGCAGCTTAGGGGGCGTCTACGAGCAGTACTTC. It codes for CASSLGGVYEQYF. Complete variable domain (other parts from reference TRBV7-6 and TRBJ2-7): GAGVSQSPRYKVTKRGQDVALRCDPISGHVSLYWYRQALGQGPEFLTYFNYEAQQDKSGLPNDRFSAERPEGSISTLTIQRTEQRDSAMYRCASSLGGVYEQYFGPGTRLTVT.

This clonotype showed up many times. This sequence joins TRBV7-9 and TRBJ1-3; D is unresolved. There are 16 residues in the CDR3. Trimming took 5 bases from V and 0 from J, leaving 14 bases between them. Per the germline V gene, CDR1 is SEHNR and CDR2 is FQNEAQ (reference sequence). CDR3 DNA: TGTGCCAGCAGCCCTCCGAGCGGCCGCTCTGGAAACACCATATATTTT. It codes for CASSPPSGRSGNTIYF.